The 7 T cell receptor beta chains below all came from one sample that was sequenced in a study of blood T cell repertoires in COVID-19. Libraries were prepared by immunoSEQ multiplex PCR; TCRdb keeps only in-frame clonotypes and omits some of them. The sample lists about 79,000 clones; approximately 90% were seen once. The sequenced material came from peripheral blood. Every receptor here comes from a man aged 50-60 years with active COVID-19.

The rearrangement links TRBV3-1 (or the pseudogene TRBV3-2) to TRBJ2-4, with D unresolved. The CDR3 sequence is 14 residues long. Germline CDR1 reads LGHDT; CDR2 reads YNNKEL (reference sequence). V lost 1 base and J 1 base, leaving 5 bases between the germline ends. Written as DNA, the CDR3 is TGTGCCAGCAGCCAAGGGCAGGCCAAAAACATTCAGTACTTC. Translation gives CASSQGQAKNIQYF.

The chain joins TRBV5-4 to TRBJ2-5, with TRBD1 identical over 7 bases. V lost 3 bases and J lost 4; bases outside the gene matches: 6. CDR1 is SGHNT and CDR2 is YYREEE in the germline V gene (reference sequence). CDR3 length equals 14 residues. CDR3 sequence (DNA): TGTGCCAGCAGCTCAACAGGGGTCGGAGAGACCCAGTACTTC. It yields the protein CASSSTGVGETQYF.

The rearrangement joins TRBV28 to TRBJ1-2; D remains unclear. CDR3 length: 14 amino acids. The V and J ends lost 10 bases and 2 bases respectively, with 17 bases between them. CDR1 and CDR2 (germline): MDHEN, SYDVKM. CDR3: CAINSPTRNYGYTF. DNA of the CDR3: TGTGCCATAAACTCACCGACACGCAACTATGGCTACACCTTC.

This chain links TRBV2 with TRBJ2-1, with 10 nucleotides matching TRBD1. This CDR3 is 15 amino acids long. Germline V gives CDR1 SNHLY, CDR2 FYNNEI. Unmatched junction bases numbered 3, after V lost 6 bases and J lost 1 base. The CDR3 DNA reads as TGTGCCAGCAGGGAGGACAGGGGGTCCTACAATGAGCAGTTCTTC. The encoded protein is CASREDRGSYNEQFF.

The CDR3 region is CASSFRDRVLGTEAFF. CDR3 bases: TGCGCCAGCAGCTTCCGGGACAGGGTTCTTGGCACTGAAGCTTTCTTT. The V call is TRBV5-1, the J call TRBJ1-1, with TRBD1 matching 9 bases. CDR1 and CDR2 from the germline V gene are SGHRS and YFSETQ. The junction had 9 bases not matched to a gene; V was cut back by 2 bases and J by 4 bases. The CDR3 extends over 16 amino acids.

This rearrangement joins TRBV5-1 to TRBJ1-6; TRBD1 is a possible D gene (6 bases). The CDR3 length is 15 residues. The V gene's germline CDR1 is SGHRS and CDR2 YFSETQ. V lost 1 base to trimming and J lost 8 bases, with 13 bases between them. CDR3 residues: CASSLSGQMDSPLHF. The CDR3 DNA follows: TGCGCCAGCAGCTTGAGTGGACAGATGGATTCACCCCTCCACTTT. The full variable domain, rest sourced from reference TRBV5-1 and TRBJ1-6, is KAGVTQTPRYLIKTRGQQVTLSCSPISGHRSVSWYQQTPGQGLQFLFEYFSETQRNKGNFPGRFSGRQFSNSRSEMNVSTLELGDSALYLCASSLSGQMDSPLHFGNGTRLTVT.

The V gene is TRBV7-3, the J gene TRBJ2-3; 10 bases are a match to TRBD1. The germline V gene encodes CDR1 SGHTA and CDR2 FQGTGA. The CDR3 runs 15 residues. V gave up 2 bases and J gave up 5 bases; unmatched junction bases: 4. The CDR3 reads CASSLLGTGEDTQYF. The CDR3 coding sequence is TGTGCCAGCAGCTTACTCGGGACAGGGGAAGATACGCAGTATTTT.